Following are 9 T cell receptor beta chains from one sample sequenced in a study of T cells after yellow fever vaccination. Each CDR3 protein gets one entry after TCRdb re-called the 5' RACE reads with MiXCR. The data hold approximately 110,000 distinct CDR3 sequences, with 7.4% observed a single time. This specimen consisted of CD4+ T cells sorted from PBMCs, obtained approximately 11 days after the first yellow fever vaccination. The receptors were sampled from a young man who received the YFV17D yellow fever vaccine.

This clonotype has at least ten counts. The chain couples TRBV7-2 to TRBJ2-1; TRBD2 agrees at 8 bases. J gave up 4 bases and V 5 bases, and 13 bases lay outside the gene matches. The V gene's germline CDR1 is SGHTA and CDR2 FQGNSA. The CDR3 length is 17 residues. CDR3 nucleotide sequence: TGTGCCAGCAGCGGCGTAGCGGGACGGGCTTTTTACAATGAGCAGTTCTTC. Its translation: CASSGVAGRAFYNEQFF.

The table lists this clonotype with many counts. The CDR3 region has the DNA TGCAGTGCTGTTGGGGGTAGAGGCAATCAGCCCCAGCATTTT. It yields the protein CSAVGGRGNQPQHF. The chain carries TRBV20-1 and TRBJ1-5, with D perhaps TRBD1 (5 bases). Germline V lookup: CDR1 DFQATT, CDR2 SNEGSKA (reference sequence). Trimming left V 5 bases short and J 2 bases short, with 13 bases between. This CDR3 contains 14 residues.

This clonotype was observed many times. The rearrangement joins TRBV5-1 to TRBJ2-5; a possible D gene is TRBD2 (5 bases). Per germline, CDR1 SGHRS and CDR2 YFSETQ. This CDR3 is built from 17 residues. V was cut by 0 bases and J by 2 bases, with 17 bases left in between. CDR3 amino acids: CASSLALGPATQETQYF. The CDR3 DNA reads as TGCGCCAGCAGCTTGGCACTAGGACCGGCGACACAAGAGACCCAGTACTTC.

This clonotype was counted at least ten times. The J gene is TRBJ2-3, the V gene TRBV23-1; TRBD2 matches at 8 bases. TRBV23-1 is recorded as an ORF, its role being uncertain. The CDR3 has 15 amino acids. V dropped 2 bases and J dropped 3; count of bases not matched to a gene: 4. The CDR3 protein is CASSQGSGETDTQYF. CDR3 coding DNA: TGCGCCAGCAGTCAAGGTAGCGGGGAGACAGATACGCAGTATTTT.

This clonotype was seen ten or more times. The chain links TRBV11-3 to TRBJ2-3, with D uncertain. V gave up 5 bases and J gave up 5 bases, with 14 bases separating them. This CDR3 region has 14 residues. Germline V gives CDR1 SGHNT, CDR2 YENEEA. CDR3 residues: CASSPPRPLDTQYF. As DNA, the CDR3 is TGTGCCAGCAGCCCACCCAGACCTCTAGATACGCAGTATTTT.

As to this clonotype: Given a much more abundant clone one base away, this may be a read error. The chain recombines TRBV5-1 with TRBJ2-5; 12 positions agree with TRBD1. Germline-derived CDR1 and CDR2 are SGHRS and YFSETQ. CDR3 size: 15 residues. The CDR3 protein is CASSTGTGGSETHYF. The CDR3 DNA reads as TGCGCCAGCAGCACCGGGACAGGGGGCAGCGAGACCCACTACTTC.

The gene calls are TRBV24-1 and TRBJ2-1, with 8 bases that match TRBD1. Per germline, CDR1 KGHDR and CDR2 SFDVKD. The CDR3 loop spans 17 amino acids. Losses at the gene ends were 4 bases for V and 4 bases for J; bases not matched to a gene: 11. CDR3 nucleotide sequence: TGTGCCACCAGTGACCCGCGAGAAGGACAGGGATACAATGAGCAGTTCTTC. Protein: CATSDPREGQGYNEQFF.

A word on this clonotype: A single base separates this from a much larger clone, so it may be a read error. The CDR3 DNA follows: TGTGCCAGCAGCTTATGGCCGACAGCAGATACGCAGTATTTT. This gives the protein CASSLWPTADTQYF. This chain uses TRBV7-9 with TRBJ2-3; a weak D match, TRBD1 (5 bases). V lost 2 bases and J 4 bases, leaving 10 bases between the germline ends. Germline V gene sequence: CDR1 SEHNR, CDR2 FQNEAQ (reference sequence). The CDR3 is 14 amino acids. Looking up the rest from reference TRBV7-9 and TRBJ2-3 gives the full variable domain: DTGVSQNPRHKITKRGQNVTFRCDPISEHNRLYWYRQTLGQGPEFLTYFQNEAQLEKSRLLSDRFSAERPKGSFSTLEIQRTEQGDSAMYLCASSLWPTADTQYFGPGTRLTVL.

J is TRBJ1-2 and V is TRBV18; a weak D match, TRBD1 (6 bases). Trimming removed 4 bases from V and 0 bases from J, with 21 bases in between. The length of the CDR3 is 18 residues. Germline lookup yields CDR1 KGHSH and CDR2 LQKENI. The CDR3 protein is CASSHQGGPQMANYGYTF. In nucleotides, the CDR3 is TGTGCCAGCTCACATCAAGGGGGACCCCAAATGGCTAACTATGGCTACACCTTC.